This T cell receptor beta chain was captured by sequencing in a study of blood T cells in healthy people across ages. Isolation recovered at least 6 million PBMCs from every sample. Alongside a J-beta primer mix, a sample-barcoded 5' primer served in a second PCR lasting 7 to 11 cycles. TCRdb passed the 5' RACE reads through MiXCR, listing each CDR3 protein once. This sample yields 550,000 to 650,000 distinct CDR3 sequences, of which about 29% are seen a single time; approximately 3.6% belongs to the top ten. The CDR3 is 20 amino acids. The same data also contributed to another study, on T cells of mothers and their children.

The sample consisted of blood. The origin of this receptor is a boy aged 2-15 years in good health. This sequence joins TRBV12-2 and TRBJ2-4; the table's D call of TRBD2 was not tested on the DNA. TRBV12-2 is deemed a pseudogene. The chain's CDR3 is CASRLAELKAAGELGNIQYF. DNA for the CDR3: TGTGCAAGTCGCTTAGCGGAATTAAAGGCGGCAGGGGAATTAGGAAACATTCAGTACTTC.